This passage covers 19 T cell receptor beta chains from one sample sequenced in a study of identical twins. A single record per CDR3 protein comes from TCRdb applying MiXCR to the 5' RACE reads. The sample has more than 400,000 distinct CDR3 sequences; roughly 15% are singletons. This same sample was also part of a study on yellow fever vaccine responses in identical twins.

The source material was CD4+ T cells sorted from blood. Every receptor here comes from a woman between 18 and 30 years old in good health.

In its sample, this clonotype was seen many times. The chain is built from TRBV29-1 and TRBJ2-2; no definite D call. Germline V gene sequence: CDR1 SQVTM, CDR2 ANQGSEA. V was trimmed by 3 bases and J by 5 bases, leaving 10 bases between them. This CDR3 is built from 13 residues. For the CDR3, the DNA is TGCAGCGTTGACTCCGGTGGGACCGGGGAGCTGTTTTTT. As protein: CSVDSGGTGELFF.

This clonotype has only a few counts. This chain uses TRBV10-3 with TRBJ2-3; 7 bases are shared with TRBD1. CDR1 is ENHRY and CDR2 is SYGVKD in the germline V gene. The CDR3 runs to 16 residues. Unmatched junction bases numbered 7, after V lost 3 bases and J lost 1 base. CDR3 DNA sequence: TGTGCCATCAGTGAAGCCGGGACAGCCGGCACAGATACGCAGTATTTT. Its translation: CAISEAGTAGTDTQYF.

This clonotype was picked up many times. The chain carries TRBV7-9 and TRBJ2-1; D is unclear. This CDR3 spans 14 amino acids. Germline CDR1 is SEHNR and CDR2 is FQNEAQ (reference sequence). Trimming shortened V by 0 bases and J by 9 bases, and 12 bases separated the two germline ends. This CDR3 reads CASSLAAAESEQFF. The CDR3 DNA reads as TGTGCCAGCAGCTTAGCGGCTGCGGAGAGTGAGCAGTTCTTC.

V and J are TRBV4-1 and TRBJ2-3, with D perhaps assigned TRBD1 or TRBD2 (6 bases each). The germline V and J ends were trimmed by 0 bases and 4 bases, with 11 bases remaining between them. This CDR3 spans 15 amino acids. The germline V gene has CDR1 MGHRA and CDR2 YSYEKL. Written as DNA, the CDR3 is TGCGCCAGCAGCCAAGATTGGGGGGCCTCAGATACGCAGTATTTT. Protein: CASSQDWGASDTQYF.

The chain has TRBV7-2 and TRBJ1-5; D uncertain. Germline lookup yields CDR1 SGHTA and CDR2 FQGNSA. The CDR3 consists of 13 residues. V lost 4 bases, J lost 7 bases, and 11 bases lay in between. This chain's CDR3 is CASSSPNGQPQHF. Here the CDR3 DNA reads TGTGCCAGCAGCTCCCCTAATGGACAGCCCCAGCATTTT.

The chain links TRBV2 to TRBJ1-6; TRBD1 agrees at 9 bases. The ends lost 11 bases at V and 10 bases at J; junction bases unmatched: 6. Germline V gene sequence: CDR1 SNHLY, CDR2 FYNNEI. The CDR3 has 12 residues. The CDR3 region is CAGHRGQSPLHF. CDR3 coding DNA: TGTGCCGGCCACAGGGGGCAGTCACCCCTCCACTTT.

In its sample, this clonotype was seen once. The gene calls are TRBV2 and TRBJ2-1; 8 bases are shared with TRBD2. The trim removed 10 bases at V and 2 bases at J, leaving 7 bases unmatched. Germline loops: CDR1 SNHLY, CDR2 FYNNEI. This CDR3 is 14 amino acids long. The CDR3 region is CATKSGSPYNEQFF. The CDR3, as DNA: TGTGCCACCAAGAGCGGGAGCCCCTACAATGAGCAGTTCTTC.

This clonotype was observed a few times. V gene TRBV5-1 combines with J gene TRBJ2-1; 9 bases align to TRBD1. V lost 4 bases to trimming and J lost 4 bases; unmatched junction nucleotides: 6. Germline assignment: CDR1 SGHRS and CDR2 YFSETQ. The CDR3 spans 15 residues. This CDR3 is CASSKGQGGYNEQFF. The CDR3 DNA reads as TGCGCCAGCAGCAAGGGACAGGGTGGATACAATGAGCAGTTCTTC.

This rearrangement joins TRBV29-1 to TRBJ1-2, with 8 positions matching TRBD1. Trimming cost V 1 base and J 8 bases; bases outside gene matches: 12. In germline, CDR1 is SQVTM, CDR2 ANQGSEA. This CDR3 is built from 15 residues. DNA for the CDR3: TGCAGCGTTGAAGCAGGGGACAGGACAGCGAGGGGCTACACCTTC. Translated: CSVEAGDRTARGYTF.

This chain joins TRBV3-1 and TRBJ2-5; D is unresolved. The V gene lost 5 bases and the J gene lost 5 bases, with 27 bases spanning the gap. CDR1 and CDR2 from the germline V gene are LGHDT and YNNKEL (reference sequence). The CDR3 runs to 18 residues. CDR3 region: CASSNLDGGTLVRETQYF. The CDR3 DNA follows: TGTGCCAGCAGCAACCTAGATGGTGGAACTCTTGTCCGGGAGACCCAGTACTTC.

This clonotype was detected only a few times. The chain recombines TRBV20-1 with TRBJ2-5; unclear D gene. V was pared by 5 bases and J by 5 bases, with 9 bases between. Germline-derived CDR1 and CDR2 are DFQATT and SNEGSKA (reference sequence). The CDR3 spans 11 residues. CDR3 sequence: CSAPQLETQYF. DNA of the CDR3: TGCAGTGCTCCGCAACTGGAGACCCAGTACTTC.

V and J are TRBV12-3 or TRBV12-4 and TRBJ2-3, with D unresolved. V was cut by 3 bases and J by 1 base, with 5 bases left in between. The CDR3 runs to 13 residues. The CDR3 region has the DNA TGTGCCAGCAGTTTTTATCGCACAGATACGCAGTATTTT. Amino acids: CASSFYRTDTQYF.

In its sample, this clonotype was seen a few times. The J gene is TRBJ2-7, the V gene TRBV2; D unresolved. V was cut by 4 bases and J by 1 base, with 8 bases left in between. Germline CDR1 and CDR2: SNHLY and FYNNEI. The CDR3 contains 13 residues. Here the CDR3 DNA reads TGTGCCAGCAGTGTTTCGCCTTCCTACGAGCAGTACGTC. Encoded protein: CASSVSPSYEQYV.

This clonotype was detected only a few times. The chain is built from TRBV4-1 and TRBJ2-3; TRBD2 agrees at 9 bases. Germline assignment: CDR1 MGHRA and CDR2 YSYEKL. The CDR3 spans 19 residues. J gave up 0 bases and V 1 base, and 11 bases lay outside the gene matches. This CDR3 reads CASSQARGISGGSTDTQYF. The CDR3 coding sequence is TGCGCCAGCAGCCAAGCCCGGGGAATTAGCGGGGGAAGCACAGATACGCAGTATTTT.

The V gene is TRBV7-6, the J gene TRBJ2-2; D is uncertain. Deletions cut 1 base from V and 4 bases from J, with 7 bases between. The CDR3 contains 14 residues. Looked up from germline, CDR1 is SGHVS and CDR2 is FNYEAQ. The CDR3, as DNA: TGTGCCAGCAGCTTAGTTGGCCCCACCGGGGAGCTGTTTTTT. It codes for CASSLVGPTGELFF.

The rearrangement joins TRBV6-1 to TRBJ2-2, with TRBD2 matching over 9 bases. Looked up from germline, CDR1 is MNHNS and CDR2 is SASEGT. The CDR3 extends over 18 amino acids. Trimming took 7 bases from V and 1 from J; bases not matched to a gene: 13. Here the CDR3 reads CASTPPGTSSENTGELFF. CDR3 in DNA: TGTGCCAGCACCCCCCCCGGGACTAGCAGCGAGAACACCGGGGAGCTGTTTTTT.

The chain is built from TRBV5-1 and TRBJ2-1; TRBD2 agrees at 9 bases. Germline trimming cut 4 bases from V and 5 bases from J; bases unmatched to any gene: 10. The CDR3 length is 16 residues. Germline V gene lookup returns CDR1 SGHRS and CDR2 YFSETQ. Here the CDR3 reads CASSPVGTSIHNEQFF. In nucleotides, the CDR3 is TGCGCCAGCAGCCCGGTTGGGACTAGCATCCACAATGAGCAGTTCTTC.

The rearrangement uses TRBV7-6 and TRBJ1-2; tentative D call: TRBD1 (5 bases). With 1 base removed from V and 7 bases from J, the gap between germline ends came to 13 bases. The CDR3 is 14 residues long. Germline values: CDR1 SGHVS, CDR2 FNYEAQ. CDR3 sequence: CASSLVGESGGYTF. The CDR3 DNA reads TGTGCCAGCAGCTTAGTGGGGGAGTCCGGTGGCTACACCTTC.

V usage is TRBV6-5 and J usage is TRBJ1-2; TRBD1 is a possible D gene (5 bases). Trimming removed 0 bases at V and 6 bases at J, with 11 bases between. The CDR3 has 14 amino acids. Germline V gene lookup returns CDR1 MNHEY and CDR2 SVGAGI. The CDR3 region has the DNA TGTGCCAGCAGTTACTCGGGGCAGAAGGATGGCTACACCTTC. Translated: CASSYSGQKDGYTF.